Below, 10 T cell receptor beta chains from the same sample are listed, as sequenced in a study of T cell responses to AZD1222 COVID-19 vaccine. The data were produced by immunoSEQ multiplex PCR, yet TCRdb's version contains in-frame clones alone and is incomplete. This table holds 150,000 to 200,000 clones, under 95% found once. The sample in question was peripheral blood, obtained 28 days after the second AZD1222 dose. The origin of the receptors is an adult who received the AZD1222 COVID-19 vaccine.

The chain couples TRBV2 to TRBJ2-2; 8 bases map to TRBD2. Germline V CDR1 and CDR2: SNHLY, FYNNEI. V was pared by 8 bases and J by 1 base, with 3 bases of the junction left unmatched. This CDR3 spans 14 amino acids. CDR3 nucleotide sequence: TGTGCCAGCCGACGGGAGGGGAACACCGGGGAGCTGTTTTTT. Translated, it gives CASRREGNTGELFF.

The V gene is TRBV19, the J gene TRBJ2-3; the D gene is possibly TRBD2 (6 bases). The CDR3 covers 13 residues. Trimming shortened V by 3 bases and J by 6 bases, and 10 bases separated the two germline ends. CDR1 LNHDA and CDR2 SQIVND come from the germline V gene (reference sequence). The CDR3 protein is CASSIWEDDTQYF. CDR3 nucleotide sequence: TGTGCCAGTAGTATCTGGGAGGACGATACGCAGTATTTT. The full variable domain, rest sourced from reference TRBV19 and TRBJ2-3, is DGGITQSPKYLFRKEGQNVTLSCEQNLNHDAMYWYRQDPGQGLRLIYYSQIVNDFQKGDIAEGYSVSREKKESFPLTVTSAQKNPTAFYLCASSIWEDDTQYFGPGTRLTVL.

The rearrangement uses TRBV4-1 and TRBJ2-5; 7 bases agree with TRBD2. V was clipped by 2 bases and J by 3 bases; unmatched bases: 9. The CDR3 consists of 16 residues. From germline, CDR1 is MGHRA and CDR2 YSYEKL. The CDR3 region has the DNA TGCGCCAGCAGCCAATATAGCGGGCCCACTAAAGAGACCCAGTACTTC. As protein: CASSQYSGPTKETQYF.

The chain recombines TRBV6-1 with TRBJ2-7; D gene uncertain. Deletions cut 3 bases from V and 0 bases from J, with 6 bases between. This CDR3 is built from 13 residues. Looked up from germline, CDR1 is MNHNS and CDR2 is SASEGT. The CDR3 nucleotides read TGTGCCAGCAGTGAGACCATCTCCTACGAGCAGTACTTC. Residues: CASSETISYEQYF.

This clone has only a few counts. The chain combines TRBV4-1 with TRBJ2-3, with 12 bases identical to TRBD2. The CDR3 totals 15 residues. Germline assignment: CDR1 MGHRA and CDR2 YSYEKL. Trimming at V came to 2 bases and at J to 6 bases, leaving 3 bases not matched to a gene. CDR3: CASSQFLAGGDTQYF. For the CDR3, the DNA is TGCGCCAGCAGCCAATTCCTAGCGGGGGGGGATACGCAGTATTTT.

The chain has TRBV6-5 and TRBJ1-1; D is ambiguous. Germline loops: CDR1 MNHEY, CDR2 SVGAGI. Trimming pared 6 bases from V and 10 bases from J, leaving 18 bases between. This CDR3 comprises 13 residues. The chain's CDR3 is CASRPPSQGGAFF. The CDR3 nucleotides are TGTGCCAGCAGGCCACCGTCCCAAGGCGGAGCTTTCTTT.

The CDR3, as DNA: TGCGCCAGCAGCTTGGCCGGGGCGAGAGGGCCTCGGTACAATGAGCAGTTCTTC. The encoded protein is CASSLAGARGPRYNEQFF. V is TRBV5-1 and J is TRBJ2-1, with D perhaps matching TRBD1 or TRBD2 (5 bases each). V was pared by 0 bases and J by 4 bases, with 20 bases between. Per germline, CDR1 SGHRS and CDR2 YFSETQ. The length of the CDR3 is 18 residues.

This chain uses TRBV5-8 with TRBJ1-2; D gene unclear. Trimming removed 1 base from V and 0 bases from J, with 13 bases in between. This CDR3 spans 16 amino acids. Germline V CDR1 and CDR2: SGHTS, YDEGEE. The CDR3 DNA reads as TGTGCCAGCAGCTTGTATTGGGGAGCCACTAACTATGGCTACACCTTC. Translation gives CASSLYWGATNYGYTF.

This chain connects TRBV3-1 (or the pseudogene TRBV3-2) to TRBJ2-1; perhaps TRBD2 as D (6 bases). CDR3 size: 14 residues. Germline CDR1 is LGHDT and CDR2 is YNNKEL (reference sequence). Between the trimmed V and J ends, which lost 4 bases and 5 bases, there was a span of 12 bases. This chain's CDR3 is CASSRLGGHNEQFF. Written as DNA, the CDR3 is TGTGCCAGCAGCCGACTAGGCGGGCACAATGAGCAGTTCTTC.

V gene TRBV5-6 combines with J gene TRBJ2-1, with no clear D. Germline V gene sequence: CDR1 SGHDT, CDR2 YYEEEE. Trimming took 1 base from V and 3 from J, leaving 8 bases between them. CDR3 length equals 14 residues. DNA for the CDR3: TGTGCCAGCAGCTTGCATGCCGACTACAATGAGCAGTTCTTC. Translating it yields CASSLHADYNEQFF. The full variable domain, in which reference TRBV5-6 and TRBJ2-1 provide the parts outside the CDR3, is DAGVTQSPTHLIKTRGQQVTLRCSPKSGHDTVSWYQQALGQGPQFIFQYYEEEERQRGNFPDRFSGHQFPNYSSELNVNALLLGDSALYLCASSLHADYNEQFFGPGTRLTVL.